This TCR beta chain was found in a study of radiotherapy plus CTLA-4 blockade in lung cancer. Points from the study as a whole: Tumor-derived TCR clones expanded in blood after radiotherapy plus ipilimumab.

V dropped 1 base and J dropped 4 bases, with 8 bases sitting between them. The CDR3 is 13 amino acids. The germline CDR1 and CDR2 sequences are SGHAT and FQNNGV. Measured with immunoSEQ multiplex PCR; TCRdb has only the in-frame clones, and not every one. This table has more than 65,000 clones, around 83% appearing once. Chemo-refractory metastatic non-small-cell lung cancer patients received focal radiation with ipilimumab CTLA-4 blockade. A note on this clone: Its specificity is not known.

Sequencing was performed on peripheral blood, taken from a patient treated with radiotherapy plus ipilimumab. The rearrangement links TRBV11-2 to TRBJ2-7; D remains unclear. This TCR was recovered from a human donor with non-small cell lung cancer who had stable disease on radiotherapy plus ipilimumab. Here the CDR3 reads CASSLGSGYEQYF. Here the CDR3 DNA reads TGTGCCAGCAGCTTAGGATCCGGATACGAGCAGTACTTC.